Listed below are T cell receptor beta chains from one sample, sequenced in a study of blood T cells in healthy people across ages. TCRdb reprocessed the 5' RACE reads with MiXCR, giving one entry per CDR3 protein. The table has under 2 million distinct CDR3 sequences, 34% seen once; the top ten hold about 10%. The source material was blood. These receptors were taken from a woman aged 25 to 39 in good health. Each CDR3 is given with its conserved first and last residue. A D gene is named only where the DNA matches it firmly. A clone size is listed for some rows: how often the clone was seen (once, few, many), or a class if it is expanded.

CDR3nt	CDR3aa	v_gene	j_gene	abundance	d_gene
.	CASSTSLGADGYTF	TRBV6-2/TRBV6-3	TRBJ1-2	.	.
TGCAGTGCTAGAGTGCCACAGGGGACCCATGAGCAGTTCTTC	CSARVPQGTHEQFF	TRBV20-1	TRBJ2-1	.	TRBD1
TGTGCCAGCACTCCGGGAGGCCAATACAATGAGCAGTACTTC	CASTPGGQYNEQYF	TRBV28	TRBJ2-7	.	TRBD2
TGTGCCAGCAGCGTAGAGGGGGAGAACTATGGCTACACCTTC	CASSVEGENYGYTF	TRBV9	TRBJ1-2	.	.
TGCAGCGTTGATATGACTCCGAAGAACGACGGTATGCAGACCCAGTACTTC	CSVDMTPKNDGMQTQYF	TRBV29-1	TRBJ2-5	.	.
TGCGCCAGCAGCCAAGATCGGGACAGGGGCTTCCGGCTGCCGCAGTATTTT	CASSQDRDRGFRLPQYF	TRBV4-1	TRBJ2-3	few	TRBD1
TGTGCCAGCAGCTCGTCCCAGGGGAGTTCTTCACCCCTCCACTTT	CASSSSQGSSSPLHF	TRBV5-5	TRBJ1-6	.	.
TGCGCCAGCAGTGCCCTCCTCCTGACAGGCACCGGGGAGCTGTTTTTT	CASSALLLTGTGELFF	TRBV5-1	TRBJ2-2	.	.
TGTGCCAGCAGCCGCCGGTCTGGGGGACAGGGGAACGAGCAGTACTTC	CASSRRSGGQGNEQYF	TRBV3-1	TRBJ2-7	.	TRBD1
TGTGCCAGCAGCCAAGGAGCAGGGATGGAGACCCAGTACTTC	CASSQGAGMETQYF	TRBV3-1	TRBJ2-5	.	.
TGTGCCAGCAGTTACGGGCAGGACTCCTACGAGCAGTACTTC	CASSYGQDSYEQYF	TRBV6-5	TRBJ2-7	.	.
TGTGCCAGCAGCTCCGACCGGGGACAGGGAGCCGAAAAACTGTTTTTT	CASSSDRGQGAEKLFF	TRBV5-5	TRBJ1-4	.	TRBD1
TGTGCCAGCAGCCGCTTGACAGGAAGAGTTATCTACGAGCAGTACTTC	CASSRLTGRVIYEQYF	TRBV6-5	TRBJ2-7	.	.
TGTGTCACCAGTGATGCCGGGGGAGGGGTAGCCACTGAAGCTTTCTTT	CVTSDAGGGVATEAFF	TRBV24-1	TRBJ1-1	few	.
TGTGCCAGCAGCTTATGGGGGGGTACGCAGTATTTT	CASSLWGGTQYF	TRBV7-3	TRBJ2-3	.	TRBD2
TGTGCCAGCATTAAGCGGGAGGGCGCAGATACGCAGTATTTT	CASIKREGADTQYF	TRBV2	TRBJ2-3	.	TRBD2
TGTGCCAGCAGTGACGTAGGGGGGCGCCAGCCCCAGCATTTT	CASSDVGGRQPQHF	TRBV6-6	TRBJ1-5	few	.
TGTGCCAGCAGCTTGAACGAGGCCGGGGAGCTGTTTTTT	CASSLNEAGELFF	TRBV5-6	TRBJ2-2	.	.
TGTGCCAGCAATATTCCTGGGGCCAACGTCCTGACTTTC	CASNIPGANVLTF	TRBV3-1	TRBJ2-6	few	.
TGCGCCAGCAGTGTACTGGGACAGGGGGCAGTATATGGTGAAGCTTTCTTT	CASSVLGQGAVYGEAFF	TRBV10-2	TRBJ1-1	few	TRBD1
TGCGCCAGCAGCTTGAGAGGACGGGGGGCTTGGGATGAGCAGTTCTTC	CASSLRGRGAWDEQFF	TRBV5-1	TRBJ2-1	.	.
TGTGCCTGCAGCGACCGGCTGACCTCCTACAATGAGCAGTTCTTC	CACSDRLTSYNEQFF	TRBV13	TRBJ2-1	.	.
TGTGCCAGCAGCTTGGTACAGGGGGACAATGAGCAGTTCTTC	CASSLVQGDNEQFF	TRBV7-9	TRBJ2-1	few	TRBD1
TGTGCCAGCAGCTTAGGCGGCAGCAGAAACGCAGATACGCAGTATTTT	CASSLGGSRNADTQYF	TRBV7-6	TRBJ2-3	.	.
TGCGCCAGGTTGGACAGGGAAGGGTTCGAGACCCAGTACTTC	CARLDREGFETQYF	TRBV5-1	TRBJ2-5	few	TRBD1
TGCAGCGTCGTGACTACTACTTCGGGCTATGGCTACACCTTC	CSVVTTTSGYGYTF	TRBV29-1	TRBJ1-2	many	.
TGTGCCAGCAGTGAAAGGGGGACAGGTTATACTAGCTCCTACAATGAGCAGTTCTTC	CASSERGTGYTSSYNEQFF	TRBV6-1	TRBJ2-1	few	TRBD1
TGTGCCAGCAGCGGGTCAGCGGGGACCACCCCCAATGAGCAGTTCTTC	CASSGSAGTTPNEQFF	TRBV9	TRBJ2-1	few	TRBD2
TGTGCCTGCAGCGGGGGTGGGGGAAACAATGAGCAGTTCTTC	CACSGGGGNNEQFF	TRBV9	TRBJ2-1	.	TRBD2
TGTGCCATCGCCGGGACGGTGAACACTGAAGCTTTCTTT	CAIAGTVNTEAFF	TRBV10-3	TRBJ1-1	.	.
TGTGCCAGCATCTCCCCTGGACCGGGTTTGACTGAAGCTTTCTTT	CASISPGPGLTEAFF	TRBV13	TRBJ1-1	.	.
TGTGCCAGCAGCCGGGCCGAGGCAATCGGAAACCAAGAGACCCAGTACTTC	CASSRAEAIGNQETQYF	TRBV14	TRBJ2-5	few	.
TGTGCCAGCAGCCCAGCGAAGCGGGAGCATGTGGGCTATGAGCAGTTCTTC	CASSPAKREHVGYEQFF	TRBV7-9	TRBJ2-1	.	TRBD2